What follows are 28 T cell receptor beta chains derived from one specimen sequenced in a study of blood T cell repertoires in COVID-19. Profiled with immunoSEQ multiplex PCR; TCRdb holds only in-frame clones, not every one. The sample shows about 90,000 clones, less than 90% of them seen only once. The sequencing sample was made of peripheral blood. Receptors originate from a man older than 75 with acute or convalescent COVID-19.

This clone was counted only a few times. V usage is TRBV7-9 and J usage is TRBJ2-1; TRBD2 matches 12 bases. V dropped 5 bases and J dropped 9; count of bases not matched to a gene: 5. Germline V CDR1 and CDR2: SEHNR, FQNEAQ (reference sequence). The length of the CDR3 is 14 residues. CDR3 nucleotides: TGTGCCAGCAGCAGACTAGCGGGAGTTGGTGAGCAGTTCTTC. This sequence encodes CASSRLAGVGEQFF.

This chain joins TRBV11-1 and TRBJ2-3; tentative D call: TRBD1 (5 bases). V was pared by 2 bases and J by 3 bases, with 12 bases between. The CDR3 has 15 residues. Germline CDR1 and CDR2: SGHAT and FQDESV (reference sequence). The CDR3 loop is CASSLRGHTTDTQYF. The CDR3 nucleotides read TGTGCCAGCAGCTTAAGGGGCCACACTACAGATACGCAGTATTTT.

This rearrangement joins TRBV9 to TRBJ1-5; D unclear. V shed 1 base and J shed 1 base, with 9 bases lying between them. CDR1 and CDR2 from the germline V gene are SGDLS and YYNGEE. This CDR3 is built from 15 residues. CDR3 in DNA: TGTGCCAGCAGCGTAAGTGGAGGGAGCAATCAGCCCCAGCATTTT. Its translation is CASSVSGGSNQPQHF.

In DNA, the CDR3 is TGTGCCAGCAGCCGCGCGACGGGGGCAGATACGCAGTATTTT. Its protein product is CASSRATGADTQYF. This sequence joins TRBV9 and TRBJ2-3; D is perhaps TRBD2 (6 bases). Per the germline V gene, CDR1 is SGDLS and CDR2 is YYNGEE. Between the trimmed V and J ends, which lost 4 bases and 4 bases, there was a span of 13 bases. The CDR3 covers 14 residues.

This chain links TRBV4-3 with TRBJ1-2; D is undetermined. Between the trimmed V and J ends, which lost 4 bases and 5 bases, there was a span of 14 bases. In germline, CDR1 is LGHNA, CDR2 YSLEER. The CDR3 sequence is 14 residues long. In nucleotides, the CDR3 is TGCGCCAGCAGCCCCGACACAGTCGTGTATGGCTACACCTTC. Protein sequence: CASSPDTVVYGYTF.

This clone was counted once. CDR3 DNA: TGCGCCAGCAGCCAAGGAGAGGATCAGCCCCAGCATTTT. Translated, it gives CASSQGEDQPQHF. The V gene is TRBV4-3, the J gene TRBJ1-5; no clear D. This CDR3 is built from 13 residues. Germline V gives CDR1 LGHNA, CDR2 YSLEER. V shed 1 base and J shed 5 bases, with 6 bases lying between them.

The chain has TRBV9 and TRBJ1-2, with TRBD1 matching 8 bases. CDR1 and CDR2 (germline): SGDLS, YYNGEE. The V gene end was trimmed by 3 bases and the J gene end by 8 bases; junction bases not matched to a gene: 12. This CDR3 spans 15 amino acids. As DNA, the CDR3 is TGTGCCAGCAGCGCTTTTGGGACAGGTAGTTTCGGCTACACCTTC. Translating it yields CASSAFGTGSFGYTF.

With regard to this clone: The junction departs from germline at one end; a sequencing error may be responsible. The chain couples TRBV2 to TRBJ2-7, with a tentative D call TRBD2 (6 bases). The CDR3 contains 16 residues. The V gene's germline CDR1 is SNHLY and CDR2 FYNNEI. In DNA, the CDR3 is TGTGCCAGCAGTGAGACGGGACTCCTTCCTCAATTCGAGAAGTACTTC. Its protein product is CASSETGLLPQFEKYF.

The chain couples TRBV9 to TRBJ2-2; 8 bases match TRBD2. The germline V gene has CDR1 SGDLS and CDR2 YYNGEE. This CDR3 has 15 amino acids. The ends lost 2 bases at V and 6 bases at J; junction bases unmatched: 6. The CDR3 bases are TGTGCCAGCAGCGTGGCTAGCGGGTCTCCCGGGGAGCTGTTTTTT. Its translation is CASSVASGSPGELFF.

The chain couples TRBV29-1 to TRBJ1-2, with D possibly matching TRBD1 (6 bases). The CDR3 totals 13 residues. Germline V lookup: CDR1 SQVTM, CDR2 ANQGSEA. Trimming left V 4 bases short and J 5 bases short, with 14 bases between. The CDR3 here is CSVGTDESYGYTF. The DNA for the CDR3 is TGCAGCGTTGGGACAGACGAGTCATATGGCTACACCTTC.

This chain links TRBV18 with TRBJ1-5; 10 positions agree with TRBD1. Germline trimming cut 3 bases from V and 4 bases from J; bases unmatched to any gene: 9. The CDR3 runs 17 residues. The germline CDR1 and CDR2 sequences are KGHSH and LQKENI. CDR3 sequence reads: CASSPVGRQGANQPQHF. The CDR3 region has the DNA TGTGCCAGCTCACCCGTGGGGCGACAGGGGGCAAATCAGCCCCAGCATTTT.

This chain connects TRBV2 to TRBJ2-7, with 11 positions matching TRBD1. The CDR3 sequence is 14 residues long. Germline-derived CDR1 and CDR2 are SNHLY and FYNNEI. V shed 4 bases, J shed 3 bases, and the junction held 2 bases outside the gene matches. The CDR3 is CASSGTGGFYEQYF. The CDR3 DNA reads as TGTGCCAGCAGTGGGACAGGGGGCTTCTACGAGCAGTACTTC.

This clone showed up just a few times. V usage is TRBV15 and J usage is TRBJ2-2; 8 nucleotides match TRBD1. This CDR3 has 17 residues. From germline, CDR1 is LNHNV and CDR2 YYDKDF (reference sequence). V shed 10 bases, J shed 4 bases, and the junction held 17 bases outside the gene matches. The CDR3 region is CAIGRQGSVAVTGELFF. The CDR3 DNA reads as TGTGCCATCGGGAGACAGGGGTCGGTAGCGGTCACCGGGGAGCTGTTTTTT.

The V call is TRBV4-1, the J call TRBJ1-4; no reliable D call. V was cut by 1 base and J by 8 bases, with 14 bases left in between. Per germline, CDR1 MGHRA and CDR2 YSYEKL. CDR3 length: 15 residues. CDR3 sequence (DNA): TGCGCCAGCAGCCAAGGACGGACCTCGGGGGAAAAACTGTTTTTT. This codes for CASSQGRTSGEKLFF.

The rearrangement joins TRBV28 to TRBJ1-5; D not certain. V lost 7 bases, J lost 0 bases, and 4 bases lay in between. The CDR3 has 12 amino acids. In germline, CDR1 is MDHEN, CDR2 SYDVKM. In nucleotides, the CDR3 is TGTGCCAGCACCCTTAGCAATCAGCCCCAGCATTTT. This gives the protein CASTLSNQPQHF.

The chain combines TRBV6-2 or TRBV6-3 with TRBJ2-7; D gene ambiguous. V gave up 6 bases and J gave up 5 bases, with 20 bases separating them. This CDR3 contains 15 residues. Germline assignment: CDR1 MNHEY and CDR2 SVGEGT. The CDR3 DNA follows: TGTGCCAGCAGCCGAAAGGTGTCGACAACGGACGAGCAGTACTTC. It encodes CASSRKVSTTDEQYF.

The V gene is TRBV9, the J gene TRBJ2-1, with 12 bases matching TRBD2. This CDR3 contains 16 residues. CDR1 and CDR2 from the germline V gene are SGDLS and YYNGEE. V dropped 3 bases and J dropped 4; count of bases not matched to a gene: 5. The CDR3 reads CASSGRTSGVYNEQFF. CDR3 DNA sequence: TGTGCCAGCAGCGGACGGACTAGCGGGGTATACAATGAGCAGTTCTTC. The whole variable domain, remainder taken from reference TRBV9 and TRBJ2-1, is DSGVTQTPKHLITATGQRVTLRCSPRSGDLSVYWYQQSLDQGLQFLIQYYNGEERAKGNILERFSAQQFPDLHSELNLSSLELGDSALYFCASSGRTSGVYNEQFFGPGTRLTVL.

V gene TRBV28 combines with J gene TRBJ1-6, with a weak D call TRBD1 (5 bases). V shed 6 bases and J shed 9 bases, with 9 bases lying between them. Germline CDR1 and CDR2: MDHEN and SYDVKM. This CDR3 contains 12 residues. The CDR3 protein is CASRRGGSPLHF. CDR3 sequence (DNA): TGTGCCAGCAGGCGGGGGGGTTCACCCCTCCACTTT.

The chain couples TRBV7-9 to TRBJ2-1; D is undetermined. This CDR3 is built from 12 residues. Trimming took 1 base from V and 11 from J, leaving 9 bases between them. Germline CDR1 SEHNR, CDR2 FQNEAQ (reference sequence). CDR3 sequence (DNA): TGTGCCAGCAGCTTAGACGGTTTGAAGCAGTTCTTC. This encodes CASSLDGLKQFF.

The chain has TRBV6-5 and TRBJ2-2; TRBD1 might be the D (5 bases). The germline V gene encodes CDR1 MNHEY and CDR2 SVGAGI. This CDR3 spans 16 amino acids. V lost 2 bases and J 4 bases, leaving 14 bases between the germline ends. CDR3 sequence reads: CASSYLQARGTGELFF. The CDR3 bases are TGTGCCAGCAGTTACCTACAGGCTCGAGGCACCGGGGAGCTGTTTTTT.

This rearrangement joins TRBV19 to TRBJ1-4; no clear D. This CDR3 contains 16 residues. Germline V gene sequence: CDR1 LNHDA, CDR2 SQIVND (reference sequence). The V gene lost 6 bases and the J gene lost 0 bases, with 14 bases spanning the gap. CDR3 amino acids: CASSPLISATNEKLFF. CDR3 nucleotides: TGTGCCAGTAGCCCACTAATCAGTGCAACTAATGAAAAACTGTTTTTT.

This sequence joins TRBV5-1 and TRBJ2-7; tentatively, D is TRBD2 (6 bases). The V gene lost 4 bases and the J gene lost 4 bases, with 21 bases spanning the gap. The CDR3 sequence is 16 residues long. Germline CDR1 is SGHRS and CDR2 is YFSETQ. CDR3 protein: CASSAPGGTDVYEQYF. DNA of the CDR3: TGCGCCAGCAGCGCTCCCGGCGGGACGGATGTATACGAGCAGTACTTC.

CDR3 in DNA: TGTGCCAGCAGCTCTCCGACTAGCGGCTCCTACAATGAGCAGTTCTTC. Translating gives CASSSPTSGSYNEQFF. The chain uses TRBV11-1 and TRBJ2-1, with 9 bases identical to TRBD2. V lost 4 bases and J lost 0; bases outside the gene matches: 4. The CDR3 sequence is 16 residues long. Germline lookup yields CDR1 SGHAT and CDR2 FQDESV (reference sequence). Full variable domain (outside the CDR3, taken from reference TRBV11-1 and TRBJ2-1): EAEVAQSPRYKITEKSQAVAFWCDPISGHATLYWYRQILGQGPELLVQFQDESVVDDSQLPKDRFSAERLKGVDSTLKIQPAELGDSAMYLCASSSPTSGSYNEQFFGPGTRLTVL.

The sample holds one count of this clone. This chain uses TRBV11-2 with TRBJ2-1; the match to TRBD2 covers 8 bases. This CDR3 has 16 residues. With 6 bases clipped from V and 7 bases from J, the junction kept 14 bases outside the gene matches. The V gene's germline CDR1 is SGHAT and CDR2 FQNNGV. The DNA for the CDR3 is TGTGCCAGCAGACAACTAGCGGCCGAGCCGATAAATGAGCAGTTCTTC. Protein sequence: CASRQLAAEPINEQFF. Filled out from reference TRBV11-2 and TRBJ2-1, the complete variable domain reads EAGVAQSPRYKIIEKRQSVAFWCNPISGHATLYWYQQILGQGPKLLIQFQNNGVVDDSQLPKDRFSAERLKGVDSTLKIQPAKLEDSAVYLCASRQLAAEPINEQFFGPGTRLTVL.

The chain combines TRBV5-4 with TRBJ2-5, with TRBD1 matching 11 bases. CDR1 and CDR2 (germline): SGHNT, YYREEE (reference sequence). The J segment lost 2 bases and the V segment lost 4 bases, leaving 10 bases of the junction unmatched. This CDR3 comprises 17 residues. CDR3 coding DNA: TGTGCCAGCAGCCAAACTGGACAGGGGGCTCGGCAAGAGACCCAGTACTTC. Translation gives CASSQTGQGARQETQYF.

The chain links TRBV6-1 to TRBJ2-1; 11 positions match TRBD2. Per the germline V gene, CDR1 is MNHNS and CDR2 is SASEGT. CDR3 size: 17 residues. J was trimmed by 5 bases and V by 1 base; bases with no gene match: 7. This CDR3 reads CASSEGLGLAVNNEQFF. The CDR3 coding sequence is TGTGCCAGCAGTGAAGGACTGGGACTAGCGGTTAACAATGAGCAGTTCTTC.

This rearrangement joins TRBV28 to TRBJ2-1, with 7 bases aligning to TRBD2. The CDR3 covers 16 residues. V dropped 3 bases and J dropped 0; count of bases not matched to a gene: 5. CDR1 is MDHEN, CDR2 SYDVKM, per germline. The DNA of the CDR3 is TGTGCCAGCAGTTTGGGCGGGAGCGGCTCCTACAATGAGCAGTTCTTC. It is translated as CASSLGGSGSYNEQFF.

This chain joins TRBV28 and TRBJ1-2; TRBD1 matches at 7 bases. The germline V gene has CDR1 MDHEN and CDR2 SYDVKM. The CDR3 runs 12 residues. Here the CDR3 DNA reads TGTACCACCACGACAGGGAACTATGGCTACACCTTC. This codes for CTTTTGNYGYTF.